These 3 T cell receptor beta chains came from one sample sequenced in a study of T cell clonotyping in hematopoietic cell transplantation. Time point in this sample: recipient sample about 28 days before transplant, after cytoreduction. Only in-frame clones appear in the TCRdb table, and some are missing; sequencing was by immunoSEQ multiplex PCR. The sample lists 65,000 to 80,000 clones, around 96% occurring once. Sequencing was performed on peripheral blood mononuclear cells, taken before stem cell transplant. The receptors were sampled from a woman aged 45 to 65 with acute myeloid leukemia. Some clones in this sample may be carry-over from other donors' samples.

The table lists this clone with a count of one. V gene TRBV10-1 combines with J gene TRBJ1-1; 9 nucleotides line up with TRBD1. CDR3 size: 16 residues. V was pared by 5 bases and J by 6 bases, with 13 bases of the junction left unmatched. Per germline, CDR1 WNHNN and CDR2 SYGVQD (reference sequence). CDR3 coding DNA: TGCGCCAGCAGTACAACAGGGGGCGGAGGTGCGTCTGAAGCTTTCTTT. Its translation is CASSTTGGGGASEAFF.

This chain joins TRBV5-1 and TRBJ1-3, with TRBD1 identical over 9 bases. V lost 0 bases to trimming and J lost 6 bases; unmatched junction nucleotides: 7. From germline, CDR1 is SGHRS and CDR2 YFSETQ. The CDR3 spans 16 residues. The CDR3 sequence is CASSLVAGQGANTIYF. CDR3 in DNA: TGCGCCAGCAGCTTGGTGGCGGGACAGGGTGCAAACACCATATATTTT.

The J gene is TRBJ2-2, the V gene TRBV7-9, with TRBD1 matching 8 bases. Germline V lookup: CDR1 SEHNR, CDR2 FQNEAQ (reference sequence). V shed 6 bases and J 1 base; nucleotides not matched to a gene: 4. The CDR3 is made up of 15 amino acids. CDR3 nucleotides: TGTGCCAGCAGGGCCGGGACAGGGAACACCGGGGAGCTGTTTTTT. Residues: CASRAGTGNTGELFF.